The rows below give T cell receptor beta chains drawn from one sample of a study of shared clonotypes between healthy human individuals. Libraries were prepared by immunoSEQ multiplex PCR; TCRdb keeps only in-frame clonotypes and omits some of them. The profile shows 600,000 or so clones, about 98% of them singletons. Sequencing was done on a sample of naive CD8+ T cells sorted from blood. These receptors came from a man aged 25 to 40 in good health. Each CDR3 is given with its conserved first and last residue. D genes are given only for firm matches. The size entry is marked missing in some rows and otherwise reads once, few, many or a size class.

j_call v_call d_call clone_size cdr3_nt cdr3_aa
TRBJ1-1 TRBV19 NA NA TGTGCCAGTAGTCGTGTGTTGGTCTCTGAAGCTTTCTTT CASSRVLVSEAFF
TRBJ2-7 TRBV28 NA NA TGTGCCAGCAGTTTAGCACAGGGCACCAGCTCCTACGAGCAGTACTTC CASSLAQGTSSYEQYF
TRBJ2-1 TRBV1 NA NA TGCACCAGCAGCCAAAAACTACTAGCGGGGAGGGACGGTTCGTTCTTC CTSSQKLLAGRDGSFF
TRBJ2-3 TRBV28 NA NA TGTGCCAGCAGCCCTGAGACAAGGGGAGTCCTTAGGGATACGCAGTATTTT CASSPETRGVLRDTQYF
TRBJ2-7 TRBV4-3 NA NA TGCGCCAGCAGCCAAGAAAAATGGGTGGCAGGTAACGAGCAGTACTTC CASSQEKWVAGNEQYF
TRBJ1-3 TRBV4-3 NA NA TGCGCCAGCAGCCAAGAACATTCTGGAAACACCATATATTTT CASSQEHSGNTIYF
TRBJ2-3 TRBV21-1 NA NA TGTGCCAGCAGCAAAGAAACAGCGGGAGGGATGAATACGCAGTATTTT CASSKETAGGMNTQYF
TRBJ2-7 TRBV5-1 TRBD1 once TGCGCCAGCAGCGACAGGGTCTACGAGCAGTACTTC CASSDRVYEQYF
TRBJ1-5 TRBV6-1 NA NA TGTGCCAGCAGGAAGGAGAAGACAGTATATCAGCCCCAGCATTTT CASRKEKTVYQPQHF
TRBJ2-5 TRBV4-1 TRBD2 NA TGCGCCAGCAGCCAAGATCCAGAAGAATCGACTAGCGCTTTTTTGGGGGAGACCCAGTACTTC CASSQDPEESTSAFLGETQYF
TRBJ2-7 TRBV6-5 TRBD2 NA TGTGCCAGCAGCCCTGGGGGGGGAACACCCTACGAGCAGTACTTC CASSPGGGTPYEQYF
TRBJ2-7 TRBV5-8 TRBD1 NA TGTGCCAGCAGCCCCGGACAGGGGCCGGGCGAGCAGTACTTC CASSPGQGPGEQYF
TRBJ1-5 TRBV25-1 NA NA TGTGCCAGCAGTGCCCTCAGGGGCGATCAGCCCCAGCATTTT CASSALRGDQPQHF
TRBJ2-1 TRBV7-9 NA NA TGTGCCAGCAGCTCTTGGACCGACAGGGAGCAGTTCTTC CASSSWTDREQFF
TRBJ1-1 TRBV27 NA NA TGTGCCAGCAGTTCCCTAAGAATGAACACTGAAGCTTTCTTT CASSSLRMNTEAFF
TRBJ2-5 TRBV27 NA NA TGTGCCAGCAGTCCCCCCCCGTCCGGGAACGAAGAGACCCAGTACTTC CASSPPPSGNEETQYF
TRBJ2-6 TRBV5-1 NA NA TGCGCCAGCAGCTCGCTTGAGAGGGGGGCCAACGTCCTGACTTTC CASSSLERGANVLTF
TRBJ2-1 TRBV29-1 TRBD2 NA TGCAGCGTTGAAGAGACTAGCGGGAGGGTCAATGAGCAGTTCTTC CSVEETSGRVNEQFF
TRBJ2-5 TRBV19 TRBD2 NA TGTGCCAGTAGTATAGGCACTAGCGGGAGTGAGACCCAGTACTTC CASSIGTSGSETQYF
TRBJ2-3 TRBV11-3 NA NA TGCGCCAGCAGCCAAGGGTTCTCCAGCACAGATACGCAGTATTTT CASSQGFSSTDTQYF
TRBJ2-5 TRBV6-5 NA NA TGTGCCAGCAGTTACGAACAGCTCAACCAAGAGACCCAGTACTTC CASSYEQLNQETQYF
TRBJ2-4 TRBV7-3 TRBD2 NA TGTGCCAGCAGCTTAATCGGGCTAGCGGAAAAAAACATTCAGTACTTC CASSLIGLAEKNIQYF
TRBJ2-7 TRBV18 TRBD2 NA TGTGCCAGCTCAGCCCAACTAGCGGGAGGGCCGGGTTCCTACGAGCAGTACTTC CASSAQLAGGPGSYEQYF
TRBJ1-4 TRBV5-5 TRBD1 NA TGTGCCAGCAGCCGGATCGACAGGGGAAATGAAAAACTGTTTTTT CASSRIDRGNEKLFF
TRBJ2-1 TRBV9 TRBD2 NA TGTGCCAGCAGCCCGCCGGGACTAGCGGGACCCGATGAGCAGTTCTTC CASSPPGLAGPDEQFF
TRBJ2-7 TRBV7-9 NA NA TGTGCCAGCAGCCCCCGCGACAGGCCGGTATACGAGCAGTACTTC CASSPRDRPVYEQYF
TRBJ2-1 TRBV28 NA NA TGTGCCAGCAGTTCCCAATTAACTAGCCGAGGATACAATGAGCAGTTCTTC CASSSQLTSRGYNEQFF
TRBJ2-7 TRBV19 NA NA TGTGCCAGTAGTATGATTCTAGCAGACGAGCAGTACTTC CASSMILADEQYF
TRBJ2-3 TRBV5-1 TRBD1 NA TGCGCCAGCAGCCCGGGGACAGGGTCGGCAGATACGCAGTATTTT CASSPGTGSADTQYF
TRBJ2-7 TRBV7-9 NA NA TGTGCCAGCAGCTTACCGGAGCTAGCTTACGAGCAGTACTTC CASSLPELAYEQYF
TRBJ2-7 TRBV9 TRBD2 NA TGTGCCAGCAGCGTAGAGGGACTAGCGGGAGCCTACGAGCAGTACTTC CASSVEGLAGAYEQYF
TRBJ2-1 TRBV18 NA NA TGTGCCAGCTCACGGGACAAGGGACACAATGAGCAGTTCTTC CASSRDKGHNEQFF
TRBJ2-1 TRBV7-6 NA NA TGTGCCAGCAGCTTTTTAGGGGTCGAGCAGTTCTTC CASSFLGVEQFF
TRBJ2-7 TRBV7-9 NA NA TGTGCCAGCAGCCCCATAAGGGGGGATCCCGGATTCTACGAGCAGTACTTC CASSPIRGDPGFYEQYF
TRBJ2-7 TRBV6-5 NA NA TGTGCCAGCAGTTGGAGCAGGGGAAGCTCCTACGAGCAGTACTTC CASSWSRGSSYEQYF
TRBJ2-2 TRBV10-3 TRBD2 NA TGTGCCTCGCTCCCGGGACTATCGACCGCCGGGGAGCTGTTTTTT CASLPGLSTAGELFF
TRBJ2-2 TRBV9 NA NA TGTGCCAGCAGCCCAAACGCCGGGGAGCTGTTTTTT CASSPNAGELFF
TRBJ2-7 TRBV7-9 TRBD2 NA TGTGCCAGCAGCTTAGTCCGGGGGGTCACCTACGAGCAGTACTTC CASSLVRGVTYEQYF
TRBJ1-1 TRBV11-2 TRBD1 NA TGTGCCAGCAGCGTCAGGGGGTCTGAAGCTTTCTTT CASSVRGSEAFF
TRBJ2-7 TRBV7-9 TRBD1 NA TGTGCCAGCAGCCGATACGGGACAGACTACGAGCAGTACTTC CASSRYGTDYEQYF
TRBJ1-2 TRBV10-3 NA once TGTGCCATCACCGAGGACCCCTTCAGTGGCTACACCTTC CAITEDPFSGYTF
TRBJ2-7 TRBV29-1 TRBD1 NA TGCAGCGTCGCGACAGGGTTAGCCTCCTACGAGCAGTACTTC CSVATGLASYEQYF
TRBJ2-3 TRBV11-2 NA NA TGTGCCAGCAGCTCACCGGCCACAGATACGCAGTATTTT CASSSPATDTQYF
TRBJ2-2 TRBV7-8 NA NA TGTGCCAGCAGCTCTGGACTAAACACCGGGGAGCTGTTTTTT CASSSGLNTGELFF
TRBJ2-1 TRBV6-5 TRBD2 NA TGTGCCAGCAGTTACGAGTCGCGACTAGCAAGCGAGCAGTTCTTC CASSYESRLASEQFF
TRBJ1-5 TRBV19 NA NA TGTGCCAGCCGCGACAACAATCAGCCCCAGCATTTT CASRDNNQPQHF
TRBJ1-4 TRBV7-8 NA NA TGTGCCAGCAGCTTAGAGGGACTGGATGAAAAACTGTTTTTT CASSLEGLDEKLFF
TRBJ1-4 TRBV15 TRBD1 NA TGTGCCACCAGCAAAGACAGGGAGGGATGGGAAAAACTGTTTTTT CATSKDREGWEKLFF
TRBJ1-5 TRBV2 TRBD1 NA TGTGCCAGCAGTGACCGACAGGGAAATCAGCCCCAGCATTTT CASSDRQGNQPQHF
TRBJ1-5 TRBV2 NA NA TGTGCCAGCAGTGAAGACAGGGTTGAGCCCCAGCATTTT CASSEDRVEPQHF
TRBJ1-3 TRBV7-7 TRBD1 NA TGTGCTAGCAGCCCGGGGACAGGCGGCTCTGGAAACACCATATATTTT CASSPGTGGSGNTIYF
TRBJ1-1 TRBV5-1 TRBD1 NA TGCGCCAGCAGCTTGAACGTGGGACAGGGTATGAACACTGAAGCTTTCTTT CASSLNVGQGMNTEAFF
TRBJ2-5 TRBV5-1 NA NA TGCGCCAGCAGCTTGATTCCGTGGGAGACCCAGTACTTC CASSLIPWETQYF